This TCR beta chain was captured by sequencing in a study of blood T cell repertoires in COVID-19. Study at large: COVID-19 samples collected from the United States, Italy and Spain covered acute and convalescent phases.

The protocol was immunoSEQ multiplex PCR, while the TCRdb copy is restricted to in-frame clones and leaves out a portion. The repertoire has 300,000 to 450,000 clones, roughly 90% of them found once; the top ten carry over 1%. In terms of age and location, participants ranged from roughly 18 to 90 years and lived in under 30 US areas. Participants were placed into cohorts based on the clinical history they reported. Per the germline V gene, CDR1 is SGHDN and CDR2 is FVKESK. The CDR3 covers 14 residues. V lost 6 bases and J lost 0, with 12 bases in between. The clonotype originates from a woman aged 25 to 39 who had been exposed to COVID-19. This chain connects TRBV14 to TRBJ2-7, with a weak D call TRBD2 (6 bases). Sample: PBMCs or T cells enriched from blood (not recorded which). CDR3 nucleotides: TGTGCCAGCAGAGCGGGTTGGAGCTCCTACGAGCAGTACTTC. Residues: CASRAGWSSYEQYF.